The 22 T cell receptor beta chains below come from one sample, sequenced in a study of CD8+ T cells in alopecia areata. Following extraction, RNA underwent reverse transcription to cDNA, which served as the sequencing template. TCRdb's table, derived via immunoSEQ multiplex PCR, lists solely in-frame clones and lacks some. The data list some 110,000 clones, none observed once; roughly 21% falls to the top ten. Sequenced: lesional skin. The source of these receptors is a C3H/HeJ mouse with alopecia areata. As its MHC haplotype, the strain has H2-k.

This clone was detected only a few times. TCRdb's protein does not match the DNA translation at residue 12; the protein provided is translated from the DNA. Gene names and germline match the mouse. The read terminates 3 residues before the CDR3 end, so the remaining end is supplied by the germline J gene. This chain connects TRBV19 to TRBJ1-6; 10 bases fit TRBD1. TRBJ1-6 is an ORF, with its function uncertain. CDR1 is FNHDT and CDR2 is SITEND in the germline V gene (reference sequence). The CDR3 has 15 residues. V was clipped by 6 bases and J by 7 bases; unmatched bases: 7. The CDR3 sequence: CASNDGDRGNSPLYF. The sequenced CDR3 bases are TGTGCCAGCAACGACGGGGACAGGGGAAATTCGCCC.

This clone came up many times. Germline and genes: mouse. Read data end 4 residues before the CDR3 end; the end is taken from the germline J gene. Within the sample, other DNA sequences also encode this same CDR3. This chain uses TRBV13-3 with TRBJ2-1; a possible D gene is TRBD2 (7 bases). Germline V gene lookup returns CDR1 NNHDY and CDR2 SYVADS. The CDR3 totals 14 residues. The DNA read from the CDR3 is TGTGCCAGCAGTGAACGGGGGGCGCGAGCT. This translates into CASSERGARA. The entire CDR3 protein is CASSERGARAEQFF.

In regard to this clone: The gene symbols are mouse symbols. The read terminates 4 residues ahead of where the CDR3 ends, so the germline J gene completes it. The chain links TRBV1 to TRBJ2-2; 9 nucleotides agree with TRBD2. This CDR3 comprises 15 residues. Per germline, CDR1 NSQYPW and CDR2 LRSPGD (reference sequence). Trimming took 3 bases from V and 6 from J; bases not matched to a gene: 5. CDR3 DNA, as far as it was read: TGCACCTGCAGTGCGTGGGGGGGCGCCCCCGGG. This gives the protein CTCSAWGGAPG. The CDR3 as a whole reads CTCSAWGGAPGQLYF.

As for this clone: Germline and genes: mouse. The read gets to within 4 residues of the CDR3 end, and the germline J gene fills in the rest. This sequence joins TRBV1 and TRBJ1-1; D remains unclear. The CDR3 is made up of 13 amino acids. From germline, CDR1 is NSQYPW and CDR2 LRSPGD (reference sequence). The ends were cut back, 6 bases at V and 0 bases at J, with 8 bases in the middle. The part of the CDR3 DNA that was read is TGCACCTGCAGAGAGGGTGCAAACACA. It codes for CTCREGANT. The whole CDR3 sequence reads CTCREGANTEVFF.

To note about this clone: The protein recorded in TCRdb does not match the translated DNA at residue 12; the protein presented here comes from translating the DNA. Any gene name here is a mouse gene name. The read gets to within 3 residues of the CDR3 end, and the germline J gene fills in the rest. The chain links TRBV1 to TRBJ1-6, with unresolved D. TRBJ1-6 has ORF status, its function being uncertain. Trimming left V 1 base short and J 3 bases short, with 7 bases between. Germline V lookup: CDR1 NSQYPW, CDR2 LRSPGD (reference sequence). The CDR3 totals 15 residues. The part of the CDR3 DNA that was read is TGCACCTGCAGTGCAGGAGGGTACTATAATTCGCCC. Protein: CTCSAGGYYNSP. The complete CDR3 protein is CTCSAGGYYNSPLYF.

A few counts support this clone. The gene names given are mouse names. Coverage ceases 4 residues before the CDR3 finishes, and the germline J gene fills in the end. The chain combines TRBV13-3 with TRBJ2-2, with 9 bases identical to TRBD2. CDR1 and CDR2 (germline): NNHDY, SYVADS. The CDR3 is 16 amino acids. V was pared by 2 bases and J by 3 bases, with 5 bases of the junction left unmatched. The covered CDR3 bases are TGTGCCAGCAGTGAGGGACTGGGTGCAGACACCGGG. This encodes CASSEGLGADTG. From start to end, the CDR3 is CASSEGLGADTGQLYF.

As concerns this clone: Mouse gene names and germline throughout. The DNA ends 4 residues before the CDR3 does, and the rest of the CDR3 is filled in from the germline J gene. The gene calls are TRBV1 and TRBJ1-1, with 10 bases that match TRBD1. The CDR3 totals 14 residues. Germline-derived CDR1 and CDR2 are NSQYPW and LRSPGD (reference sequence). CDR3 loop: CTCSGQGAGTEVFF. CDR3 DNA, as far as it was read: TGCACCTGCAGTGGACAGGGGGCGGGTACA.

This clone was observed a few times. Mouse germline and gene names are used. The CDR3 is cut off 4 residues early in the read; its end comes from the germline J gene. This chain connects TRBV1 to TRBJ1-1; maybe TRBD1 (6 bases). Germline V gene lookup returns CDR1 NSQYPW and CDR2 LRSPGD (reference sequence). The CDR3 totals 16 residues. V lost 0 bases and J lost 2, with 13 bases in between. The CDR3 sequence is CTCSAENRESNTEVFF. Incomplete CDR3 DNA: TGCACCTGCAGTGCAGAAAACAGGGAGAGCAACACA.

Details on this clone: The genes are named according to mouse. The read ends 4 residues shy of where the CDR3 ends; the end is completed using the germline J gene. The chain combines TRBV13-3 with TRBJ1-4; possibly TRBD1 for D (5 bases). CDR3 length: 14 residues. Germline V gives CDR1 NNHDY, CDR2 SYVADS. V lost 4 bases to trimming and J lost 2 bases, with 9 bases between them. CDR3 residues: CASSLGQSNERLFF. CDR3 DNA, as far as it was read: TGTGCCAGCAGTTTAGGACAATCCAACGAA.

This clone was counted only a few times. The genes and germline here are from mouse. The read halts 4 residues ahead of the CDR3 end, with the missing end drawn from the germline J gene. This sequence joins TRBV13-3 and TRBJ2-7, with D perhaps TRBD1 (6 bases). Trimming shortened V by 0 bases and J by 1 base, and 11 bases separated the two germline ends. Germline CDR1 NNHDY, CDR2 SYVADS. The CDR3 sequence is 15 residues long. CDR3 amino acids: CASSDAGQFSYEQYF. CDR3 DNA, as far as it was read: TGTGCCAGCAGTGATGCGGGACAATTTTCCTAT.

This clone showed up many times. Germline and genes: mouse. Read data end 4 residues before the CDR3 end; the end is taken from the germline J gene. The chain employs TRBV1 and TRBJ2-1; D not resolved. Trimming took 0 bases from V and 6 from J, leaving 12 bases between them. This CDR3 region has 15 residues. The V gene's germline CDR1 is NSQYPW and CDR2 LRSPGD (reference sequence). Incomplete CDR3 DNA: TGCACCTGCAGTGCAGAGGGGTGGGTTTTTGCT. Translation: CTCSAEGWVFA. The whole CDR3 sequence is CTCSAEGWVFAEQFF.

This clone was observed a handful of times. Genes here carry mouse names. The covered CDR3 bases are TGTGCCAGCAGTGGCCCGGGACAATCCACA. Its protein product is CASSGPGQST. The whole CDR3 sequence is CASSGPGQSTEVFF. The chain links TRBV13-3 to TRBJ1-1; a possible D gene is TRBD1 (6 bases). The CDR3 end is not reached by the read, which stops 4 residues before it; the germline J gene fills it in. Germline assignment: CDR1 NNHDY and CDR2 SYVADS. This CDR3 is 14 amino acids long. The V and J ends lost 3 bases and 4 bases respectively, with 13 bases between them.

In its sample, this clone was seen many times. Here the gene names and germline are mouse. The read is 4 residues too short to cover the CDR3 end, so that end is filled in from the germline J gene. J is TRBJ1-1 and V is TRBV13-3, with a weak D call TRBD1 (5 bases). The CDR3 is 11 amino acids. Germline loops: CDR1 NNHDY, CDR2 SYVADS. CDR3 in amino acids: CATSGLGEVFF. The DNA read from the CDR3 is TGTGCCACCTCGGGACTGGGA.

This clone was recorded a few times. Mouse names are used for the genes. The read gets to within 4 residues of the CDR3 end, and the germline J gene fills in the rest. This chain connects TRBV13-3 to TRBJ1-1; 7 nucleotides agree with TRBD1. The V gene's germline CDR1 is NNHDY and CDR2 SYVADS. The CDR3 totals 13 residues. The CDR3 is CASSDLGTAEVFF. The sequenced CDR3 bases are TGTGCCAGCAGTGATCTGGGGACAGCA.

As for this clone: Here the gene names and germline are mouse. The CDR3 goes on 4 residues after the read ends, and that part is filled in from the germline J gene. The chain has TRBV17 and TRBJ2-1; 12 positions agree with TRBD2. V was clipped by 1 base and J by 6 bases; unmatched bases: 10. CDR1 MNHDT and CDR2 YYDKIL come from the germline V gene. The CDR3 runs to 18 residues. The CDR3 spells CASSRGPGLGGRGAEQFF. CDR3 DNA (partial): TGTGCTAGCAGTAGAGGCCCGGGACTGGGGGGAAGGGGTGCT. The complete variable domain, with remaining parts taken from reference TRBV17 and TRBJ2-1, reads DTTVKQNPRYKLARVGKPVNLICSQTMNHDTMYWYQKKPNQAPKLLLFYYDKILNREADTFEKFQSSRPNNSFCSLYIGSAGLEYSAMYLCASSRGPGLGGRGAEQFFGPGTRLTVL.

In regard to this clone: These gene names are mouse names. With the read ending 4 residues before the CDR3 end, the germline J gene is used to fill in that end. The gene calls are TRBV1 and TRBJ1-1, with D hard to call. V shed 2 bases and J shed 2 bases, with 6 bases lying between them. Germline V gene data show CDR1 as NSQYPW and CDR2 as LRSPGD (reference sequence). CDR3 length: 13 residues. The DNA read from the CDR3 is TGCACCTGCAGTGCATCACATAACACA. Translated: CTCSASHNT. The entire CDR3 sequence reads CTCSASHNTEVFF.

This clone has more than one count but fewer than ten. At residue 11, the TCRdb amino acid sequence and the translated nucleotide sequence differ, so the protein here is the DNA translation. Gene names are the mouse ones. The read ends 3 residues shy of where the CDR3 ends; the end is completed using the germline J gene. The chain has TRBV13-3 and TRBJ1-3, with D tentatively TRBD1 (6 bases). V lost 2 bases and J 7 bases, leaving 13 bases between the germline ends. The CDR3 consists of 14 residues. Germline V gene lookup returns CDR1 NNHDY and CDR2 SYVADS. CDR3 DNA (partial): TGTGCCAGCAGTGACAGGGGATCTAGGAATACG. This sequence encodes CASSDRGSRNT. The entire CDR3 is CASSDRGSRNTLYF. The complete variable domain, with remaining parts taken from reference TRBV13-3 and TRBJ1-3, reads EAAVTQSPRSKVAVTGGKVTLSCHQTNNHDYMYWYRQDTGHGLRLIHYSYVADSTEKGDIPDGYKASRPSQENFSLILELASLSQTAVYFCASSDRGSRNTLYFGEGSRLIVV.

As regards this clone: The TCRdb protein fails to match the DNA translation at residue 13; the protein reported here was translated from the DNA. Gene names and germline match the mouse. The read ends 3 residues early relative to the CDR3; the germline J gene fills the gap. The rearrangement links TRBV13-1 to TRBJ1-3, with 7 positions matching TRBD1. Germline V gene sequence: CDR1 NSHNY, CDR2 SYGAGN. J was trimmed by 0 bases and V by 3 bases; bases with no gene match: 6. The CDR3 is 16 amino acids. The sequenced CDR3 bases are TGTGCCAGCAGTGGAGGGACAGATAGTTCTGGAAATACG. This translates into CASSGGTDSSGNT. The CDR3 as a whole reads CASSGGTDSSGNTLYF.

This clone was counted many times. The germline and genes are mouse ones. The read gets to within 4 residues of the CDR3 end, and the germline J gene fills in the rest. The chain employs TRBV13-3 and TRBJ2-7, with 7 bases lining up with TRBD1. Trimming at V came to 0 bases and at J to 2 bases, leaving 2 bases not matched to a gene. This CDR3 has 14 amino acids. CDR1 is NNHDY, CDR2 SYVADS, per germline. CDR3 DNA, as far as it was read: TGTGCCAGCAGTGATGGGGGGACAGCCTAT. This encodes CASSDGGTAY. The full-length CDR3 reads as CASSDGGTAYEQYF.

Concerning this clone itself: Germline and genes here are mouse. The observed sequence ends 4 residues before the CDR3 terminus, with the missing tail filled in from the germline J gene. V is TRBV1 and J is TRBJ2-7; 12 bases are a match to TRBD2. There are 16 residues in the CDR3. CDR1 NSQYPW and CDR2 LRSPGD come from the germline V gene (reference sequence). The ends lost 0 bases at V and 3 bases at J; junction bases unmatched: 3. Partial CDR3 DNA: TGCACCTGCAGTGCAGAGGACTGGGGGGGTCTCTAT. Translated, it gives CTCSAEDWGGLY. The whole CDR3 region reads CTCSAEDWGGLYEQYF. Based on the CDR3 plus reference TRBV1 and TRBJ2-7, the full variable domain is VTLLEQNPRWRLVPRGQAVNLRCILKNSQYPWMSWYQQDLQKQLQWLFTLRSPGDKEVKSLPGADYLATRVTDTELRLQVANMSQGRTLYCTCSAEDWGGLYEQYFGPGTRLTVL.

This clone was seen a few times. Mouse names are used for the genes. The chain's CDR3 is CASSQAANTEVFF. The sequenced part of the CDR3 DNA is TGTGCCAGCAGTCAGGCTGCAAACACA. This rearrangement joins TRBV13-3 to TRBJ1-1; no definite D call. The read ends 4 residues early relative to the CDR3; the germline J gene fills the gap. Trimming left V 4 bases short and J 0 bases short, with 7 bases between. The CDR3 is made up of 13 amino acids. Germline V gives CDR1 NNHDY, CDR2 SYVADS.

This clone showed up just a few times. Gene names are mouse gene names. The read stops 4 residues short of the end of the CDR3; the missing end is completed from the germline J gene. The rearrangement joins TRBV13-3 to TRBJ2-5; 8 bases map to TRBD2. V gave up 7 bases and J gave up 2 bases; unmatched junction bases: 3. CDR1 is NNHDY, CDR2 SYVADS, per germline. The CDR3 covers 13 residues. Partial CDR3 DNA: TGTGCCAGCGAGGGGGGGCCCCAAGAC. This translates into CASEGGPQD. The entire CDR3 protein reads CASEGGPQDTQYF.